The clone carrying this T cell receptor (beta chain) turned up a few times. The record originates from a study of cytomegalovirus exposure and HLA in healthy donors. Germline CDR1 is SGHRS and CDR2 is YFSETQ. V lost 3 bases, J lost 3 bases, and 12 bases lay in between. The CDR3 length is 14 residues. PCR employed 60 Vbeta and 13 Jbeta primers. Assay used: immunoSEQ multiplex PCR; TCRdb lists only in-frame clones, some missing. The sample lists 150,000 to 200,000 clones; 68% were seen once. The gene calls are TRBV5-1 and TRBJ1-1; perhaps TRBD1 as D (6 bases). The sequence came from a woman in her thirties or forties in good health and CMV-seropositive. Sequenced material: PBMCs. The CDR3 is CASSYRAGDTEAFF. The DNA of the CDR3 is TGCGCCAGCAGCTACAGGGCTGGTGACACTGAAGCTTTCTTT.